This TCR beta chain was observed in a study of human T cells and chemical hapten exposure. Findings and limits, study-wide: TCRs above 1 in 1000 frequency stayed constant with DPC sensitization. Versus controls, expanded TCRs had significantly more large CDR3 similarity clusters.

A word on this clonotype: Its antigen remains unknown.

Trimming took 6 bases from V and 6 from J; bases not matched to a gene: 6. Per the germline V gene, CDR1 is MGHRA and CDR2 is YSYEKL. This CDR3 is built from 15 residues. Unique molecular identifiers were affixed to discrete cDNA molecules within the library. TCRdb re-derived calls from the RACE reads in MiXCR, one entry per CDR3 protein. The sample shows over 300,000 distinct CDR3 sequences, about 5.1% of them seen only once. Documented time point: pre-sensitization, week 0. Documented treatment: therapeutic diphenylcyclopropenone sensitization with weekly scalp DPC. Alopecia patients deemed DPC-suitable, aged 18 to 70, excluding pregnancy.

The rearrangement uses TRBV4-1 and TRBJ1-6; 9 bases align to TRBD1. The clonotype was recovered from a woman aged 45-60 years with alopecia areata. Some clones in this sample may be carry-over from other donors' samples. The sample consisted of whole blood, taken in connection with sensitization to the hapten diphenylcyclopropenone (DPC). CDR3 DNA sequence: TGCGCCAGCAGACAGGGACAGGGAGCTAATTCACCCCTCCACTTT. Its translation is CASRQGQGANSPLHF.